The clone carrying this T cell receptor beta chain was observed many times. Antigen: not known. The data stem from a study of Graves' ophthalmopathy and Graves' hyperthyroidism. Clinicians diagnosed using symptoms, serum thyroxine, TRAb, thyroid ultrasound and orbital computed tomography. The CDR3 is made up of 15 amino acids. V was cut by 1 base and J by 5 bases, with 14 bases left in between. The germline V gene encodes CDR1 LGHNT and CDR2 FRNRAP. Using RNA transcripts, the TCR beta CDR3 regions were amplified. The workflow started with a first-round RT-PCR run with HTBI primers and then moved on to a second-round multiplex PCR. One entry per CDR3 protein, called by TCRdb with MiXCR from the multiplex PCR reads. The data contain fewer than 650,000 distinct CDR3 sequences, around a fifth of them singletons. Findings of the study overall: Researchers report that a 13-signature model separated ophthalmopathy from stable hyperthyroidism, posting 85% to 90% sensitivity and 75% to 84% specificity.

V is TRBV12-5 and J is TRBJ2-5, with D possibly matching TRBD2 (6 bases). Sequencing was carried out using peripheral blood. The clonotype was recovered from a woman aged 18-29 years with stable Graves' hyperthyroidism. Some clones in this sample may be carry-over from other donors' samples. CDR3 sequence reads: CASGLAEGRVETQYF. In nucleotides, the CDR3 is TGTGCTAGTGGTTTGGCGGAGGGACGCGTGGAGACCCAGTACTTC.